This T cell receptor (beta chain) emerged from a study of a mutant IDH1 vaccine in newly diagnosed glioma. Study as a whole: Vaccines were first given 4-6 weeks after radiotherapy alone, or with temozolomide cycles.

CDR3 length: 13 amino acids. CDR1 is GTSNPN and CDR2 is SVGIG in the germline V gene (reference sequence). Trimming pared 3 bases from V and 5 bases from J, leaving 13 bases between. Study-level points and caveats: Immune responses induced by the vaccine were seen in less than 95% of patients, spanning multiple MHC alleles.

Note on this clone: The antigen remains undetermined.

Specified time point: week 23, last vaccination. One vaccine dose held 300 ug of mutant IDH1 20-mer peptide and came with topical imiquimod. The data were produced by immunoSEQ multiplex PCR, yet TCRdb's version contains in-frame clones alone and is incomplete. The table shows around 40,000 clones, with 65% to 80% occurring only once. The source is a man aged 50 or older with glioma. V gene TRBV30 combines with J gene TRBJ2-5; D may be TRBD1 or TRBD2 (6 bases each). The sequencing used PBMCs, collected from a glioma patient whose treatment included an IDH1 peptide vaccine. The CDR3 sequence: CAWRIEGGETQYF. The CDR3 DNA follows: TGTGCCTGGAGGATAGAGGGGGGTGAGACCCAGTACTTC.